This TCR beta chain was sequenced for a study of blood T cell repertoires in COVID-19. CDR1 is MNHNY, CDR2 SVGAGI, per germline (reference sequence). V dropped 7 bases and J dropped 5 bases, with 13 bases sitting between them. The CDR3 is made up of 13 amino acids. Clones were sequenced by immunoSEQ multiplex PCR, and TCRdb holds only the in-frame ones, with some missing. The sample carries hundreds of thousands of clones, 80% to 90% recorded once. This TCR came from a man aged 40-55 years with acute or convalescent COVID-19. The sample was peripheral blood. V usage is TRBV6-6 and J usage is TRBJ2-3; perhaps TRBD1 as D (5 bases). In DNA, the CDR3 is TGTGCCAGCAACCAGGGTGATAGAGATACGCAGTATTTT. This translates into CASNQGDRDTQYF.